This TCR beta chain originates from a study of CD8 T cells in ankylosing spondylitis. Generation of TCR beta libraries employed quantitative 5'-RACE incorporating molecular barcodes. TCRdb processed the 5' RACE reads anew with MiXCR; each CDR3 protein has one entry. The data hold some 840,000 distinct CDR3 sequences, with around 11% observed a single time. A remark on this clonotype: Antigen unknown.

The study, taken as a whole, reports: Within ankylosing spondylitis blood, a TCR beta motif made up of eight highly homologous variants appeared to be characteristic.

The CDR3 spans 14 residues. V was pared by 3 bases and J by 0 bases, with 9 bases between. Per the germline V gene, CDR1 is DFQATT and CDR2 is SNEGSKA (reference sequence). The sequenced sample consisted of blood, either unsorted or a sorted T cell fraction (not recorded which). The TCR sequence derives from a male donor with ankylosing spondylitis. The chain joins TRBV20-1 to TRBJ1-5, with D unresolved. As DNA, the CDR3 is TGCAGTGCTAGCGCACTGTATAGCAATCAGCCCCAGCATTTT. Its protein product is CSASALYSNQPQHF.